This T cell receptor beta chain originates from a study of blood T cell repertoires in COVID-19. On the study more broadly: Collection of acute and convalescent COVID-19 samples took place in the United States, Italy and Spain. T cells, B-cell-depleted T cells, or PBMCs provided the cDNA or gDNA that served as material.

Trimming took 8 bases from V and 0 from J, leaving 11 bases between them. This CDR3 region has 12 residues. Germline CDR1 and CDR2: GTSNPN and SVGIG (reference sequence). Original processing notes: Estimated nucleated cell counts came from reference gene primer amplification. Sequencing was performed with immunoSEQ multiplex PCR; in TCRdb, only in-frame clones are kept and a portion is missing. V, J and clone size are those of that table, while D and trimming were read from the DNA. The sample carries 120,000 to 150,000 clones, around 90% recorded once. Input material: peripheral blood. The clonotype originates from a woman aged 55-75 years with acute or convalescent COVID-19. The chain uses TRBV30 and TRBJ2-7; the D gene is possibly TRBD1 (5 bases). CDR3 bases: TGTGCCGGGGCGAGAAACTCCTACGAGCAGTACTTC. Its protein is CAGARNSYEQYF. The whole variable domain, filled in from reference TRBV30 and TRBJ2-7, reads SQTIHQWPATLVQPVGSPLSLECTVEGTSNPNLYWYRQAAGRGLQLLFYSVGIGQISSEVPQNLSASRPQDRQFILSSKKLLLSDSGFYLCAGARNSYEQYFGPGTRLTVT.